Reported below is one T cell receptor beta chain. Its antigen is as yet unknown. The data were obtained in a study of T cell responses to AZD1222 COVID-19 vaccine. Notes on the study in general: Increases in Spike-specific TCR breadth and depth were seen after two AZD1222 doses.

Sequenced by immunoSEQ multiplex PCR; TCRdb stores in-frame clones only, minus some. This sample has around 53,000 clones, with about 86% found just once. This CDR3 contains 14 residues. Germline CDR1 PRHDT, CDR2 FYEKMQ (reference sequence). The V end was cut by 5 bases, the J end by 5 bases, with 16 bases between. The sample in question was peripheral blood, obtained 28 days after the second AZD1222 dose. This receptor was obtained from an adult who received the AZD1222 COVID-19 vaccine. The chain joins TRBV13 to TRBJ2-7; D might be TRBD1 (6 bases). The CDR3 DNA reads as TGTGCCAGCAGCCGTCTCAGGGGAACTAACGAGCAGTACTTC. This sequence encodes CASSRLRGTNEQYF.